Listed here are 7 T cell receptor beta chains from one sample, sequenced in a study of blood T cells in healthy people across ages (dated by TCRdb to the mid-2010s). Libraries came from 5' RACE. Sequencing instrument: Illumina HiSeq 2500. A second PCR of 7 to 11 cycles was performed with a sample-barcoded 5' primer and a J-beta primer mix. Using fastp at Q25 and MiXCR, TCRdb reprocessed the public reads and kept productive beta chains. CDR3 protein sequences are deduplicated, and each keeps its most common genes and DNA. The sample table contains 630,000 or so distinct CDR3 sequences; only one count was recorded for about 30% of them. Roughly 14% of the sample is taken by the ten largest. The sample taken for sequencing was blood. The receptors derive from a woman of 80 years or more in good health.

This clonotype was seen ten or more times. This rearrangement joins TRBV6-5 to TRBJ2-7; no reliable D call. V dropped 4 bases and J dropped 6 bases, with 10 bases sitting between them. In germline, CDR1 is MNHEY, CDR2 SVGAGI. CDR3 length: 12 residues. The CDR3 loop is CASSSVLGEQYF. CDR3 nucleotide sequence: TGTGCCAGCAGTTCAGTCCTGGGCGAGCAGTACTTC.

This clonotype has ten or more counts. This chain joins TRBV27 and TRBJ2-5; 7 bases are a match to TRBD2. The CDR3 totals 15 residues. CDR1 and CDR2 from the germline V gene are MNHEY and SMNVEV (reference sequence). The J segment lost 5 bases and the V segment lost 6 bases, leaving 12 bases of the junction unmatched. The chain's CDR3 is CASRPQPPLAETQYF. The CDR3 DNA reads TGTGCCAGCAGGCCACAACCCCCACTAGCGGAGACCCAGTACTTC.

The sample holds many counts of this clonotype. This chain connects TRBV6-2 or TRBV6-3 to TRBJ2-5; 8 bases line up with TRBD1. After removal of 6 bases from V and 1 base from J, the junction contained 7 bases not matched to a gene. This CDR3 is 15 amino acids long. CDR1 is MNHEY and CDR2 is SVGEGT in the germline V gene. The chain's CDR3 is CASRPQTGAQETQYF. In DNA form, the CDR3 reads TGTGCCAGCAGGCCCCAGACAGGGGCCCAAGAGACCCAGTACTTC.

This clonotype was observed at least ten times. V is TRBV2 and J is TRBJ2-3; 12 nucleotides agree with TRBD2. J lost 6 bases, V lost 4 bases, and 8 bases had no gene match. Germline V lookup: CDR1 SNHLY, CDR2 FYNNEI. The CDR3 spans 16 residues. The CDR3: CASSGGLAGQRDTQYF. In DNA form, the CDR3 reads TGTGCCAGCAGTGGGGGACTAGCGGGTCAAAGGGATACGCAGTATTTT.

This clonotype was found many times. The genes are TRBV18 and TRBJ2-7; no clear D gene. This CDR3 has 13 amino acids. Trimming removed 0 bases from V and 7 bases from J, with 10 bases in between. The V gene's germline CDR1 is KGHSH and CDR2 LQKENI. In nucleotides, the CDR3 is TGTGCCAGCTCACCACCGCAGGTGCGGGAGCAGTACTTC. As protein: CASSPPQVREQYF.

The sample holds many counts of this clonotype. V and J are TRBV11-2 and TRBJ2-5, with a tentative D call TRBD2 (5 bases). Trimming removed 3 bases from V and 3 bases from J, with 8 bases in between. This CDR3 has 13 amino acids. Germline V gene data show CDR1 as SGHAT and CDR2 as FQNNGV. CDR3 sequence: CASSFSGKETQYF. The CDR3 DNA follows: TGTGCCAGCAGCTTCAGCGGAAAAGAGACCCAGTACTTC.

There are a few counts of this clonotype. The chain employs TRBV7-9 and TRBJ1-6; 12 positions match TRBD1. The CDR3 length is 16 residues. V lost 4 bases, J lost 10 bases, and 8 bases stayed unmatched. Germline-derived CDR1 and CDR2 are SEHNR and FQNEAQ (reference sequence). CDR3 coding DNA: TGTGCCAGCAGCTCTGGGACAGGGGGCTTGGGGTCACCCCTCCACTTT. It specifies CASSSGTGGLGSPLHF.